A selection of T cell receptor beta chains follows, all from one sample in a study of beta chain features in type 1 diabetes. Clones were read by immunoSEQ multiplex PCR, and TCRdb kept only the in-frame ones, dropping some. This sample yields around 56,000 clones, of which about 50% are seen a single time; around 2.6% belongs to the top ten. Sample: Tregs from blood. The source of these receptors is a woman aged 40 to 55 with type 1 diabetes. CDR3s include the opening cysteine and the closing phenylalanine or tryptophan. The D gene is left open where the match is weak. Clone size, where shown, is once, few, many, or a class for clones that have expanded.

cdr3_nt: TGTGCCAGCAGCCGAGGGACAGGAGTTAACACCGGGGAGCTGTTTTTT
cdr3_aa: CASSRGTGVNTGELFF
j_call: TRBJ2-2
v_call: TRBV6-6
d_call: TRBD1
clone_size: few

cdr3_nt: TGTGCCAGCAGAGCGAGCTCTGGGGCCAACGTCCTGACTTTC
cdr3_aa: CASRASSGANVLTF
j_call: TRBJ2-6
v_call: TRBV6-6
d_call: NA
clone_size: NA

cdr3_nt: TGTGCCTGGAGTGTTGCTCTAGCGGGAGGGTTGCTGCACTTC
cdr3_aa: CAWSVALAGGLLHF
j_call: TRBJ2-7
v_call: TRBV30
d_call: TRBD2
clone_size: NA

cdr3_nt: TGTGCCAGCAGTTTATGGGGGGGGCCCTACGAGCAGTACTTC
cdr3_aa: CASSLWGGPYEQYF
j_call: TRBJ2-7
v_call: TRBV28
d_call: NA
clone_size: NA

cdr3_nt: TGTGCCAGCAGCTCCAGGGGGCGGGGGACAGATACGCAGTATTTT
cdr3_aa: CASSSRGRGTDTQYF
j_call: TRBJ2-3
v_call: TRBV7-9
d_call: NA
clone_size: NA

cdr3_nt: TGCGCCAGCAGTCCCGGGGAGGGCGGCAATCAGCCCCAGCATTTT
cdr3_aa: CASSPGEGGNQPQHF
j_call: TRBJ1-5
v_call: TRBV5-1
d_call: NA
clone_size: NA

cdr3_nt: TGTGCCAGTAGTGCATACAGGGTAGGTTACGAGCAGTACTTC
cdr3_aa: CASSAYRVGYEQYF
j_call: TRBJ2-7
v_call: TRBV19
d_call: NA
clone_size: once

cdr3_nt: TGTGCCAGCAGCCAAGTAATCCGGGGAGGAGGGACAGATACGCAGTATTTT
cdr3_aa: CASSQVIRGGGTDTQYF
j_call: TRBJ2-3
v_call: TRBV14
d_call: NA
clone_size: NA

cdr3_nt: TGTGCCAGCAGCTCCCATGGAGATTCGGGCTACACCTTC
cdr3_aa: CASSSHGDSGYTF
j_call: TRBJ1-2
v_call: TRBV27
d_call: NA
clone_size: NA

cdr3_nt: TGTGCCAGCAGTTTATGGCCGAACAGGGGCCCGAACTATGGCTACACCTTC
cdr3_aa: CASSLWPNRGPNYGYTF
j_call: TRBJ1-2
v_call: TRBV28
d_call: TRBD1
clone_size: few

cdr3_nt: TGTGCCAGCAGTTACAGGGGGCAAGAGACCCAGTACTTC
cdr3_aa: CASSYRGQETQYF
j_call: TRBJ2-5
v_call: TRBV11-3
d_call: TRBD1
clone_size: NA

cdr3_nt: TGCAGCGTTGAAGACCCGGGACTTGGCTATGGCTACACCTTC
cdr3_aa: CSVEDPGLGYGYTF
j_call: TRBJ1-2
v_call: TRBV29-1
d_call: NA
clone_size: NA

cdr3_nt: TGTGCCAGCAGCCCCCGTGGAGGGCAGGGAAACACCATATATTTT
cdr3_aa: CASSPRGGQGNTIYF
j_call: TRBJ1-3
v_call: TRBV28
d_call: NA
clone_size: NA

cdr3_nt: TGCGCCAGCAGCTCCGGGACAGCGACCGGGGAGCTGTTTTTT
cdr3_aa: CASSSGTATGELFF
j_call: TRBJ2-2
v_call: TRBV5-1
d_call: TRBD1
clone_size: NA

cdr3_nt: TGTGCCAGTCTGGGACTAGCGGCTAGCACAGATACGCAGTATTTT
cdr3_aa: CASLGLAASTDTQYF
j_call: TRBJ2-3
v_call: TRBV6-1
d_call: TRBD2
clone_size: NA

cdr3_nt: TGTGCCAGCAGCTTAGTATCGCGGGGCGGGGAGCTGTTTTTT
cdr3_aa: CASSLVSRGGELFF
j_call: TRBJ2-2
v_call: TRBV13
d_call: NA
clone_size: few

cdr3_nt: TGTGCCAGCGGGAGAGTTGACACCACCGGGGAGCTGTTTTTT
cdr3_aa: CASGRVDTTGELFF
j_call: TRBJ2-2
v_call: TRBV6-5
d_call: NA
clone_size: NA

cdr3_nt: TGTGCCAGCAGCGTCGGGTCGGCAGATACGCAGTATTTT
cdr3_aa: CASSVGSADTQYF
j_call: TRBJ2-3
v_call: TRBV9
d_call: NA
clone_size: NA

cdr3_nt: TGTGCCAGCAGTTTAGGACAGGGGTACTATGGCTACACCTTC
cdr3_aa: CASSLGQGYYGYTF
j_call: TRBJ1-2
v_call: TRBV28
d_call: TRBD1
clone_size: NA

cdr3_nt: TGTGCCTGCAGGACAGGGGGCAGGAATGAGCAGTTCTTC
cdr3_aa: CACRTGGRNEQFF
j_call: TRBJ2-1
v_call: TRBV30
d_call: TRBD1
clone_size: once

cdr3_nt: TGTGCCAGCAGCTCCTGGGACAGGCCGAACAATGAGCAGTTCTTC
cdr3_aa: CASSSWDRPNNEQFF
j_call: TRBJ2-1
v_call: TRBV7-2
d_call: TRBD1
clone_size: few

cdr3_nt: TGTGCCAGCACCGGACTGGAGGGCGAAAAACTGTTTTTT
cdr3_aa: CASTGLEGEKLFF
j_call: TRBJ1-4
v_call: TRBV6-6
d_call: NA
clone_size: NA

cdr3_nt: TGCGCCAGCAGAACTAGCGGGACGGGAAATGAGCAGTTCTTC
cdr3_aa: CASRTSGTGNEQFF
j_call: TRBJ2-1
v_call: TRBV10-2
d_call: TRBD2
clone_size: few

cdr3_nt: TGTGCCATCAGAAGGGGCTACGAGCAGTACTTC
cdr3_aa: CAIRRGYEQYF
j_call: TRBJ2-7
v_call: TRBV10-3
d_call: NA
clone_size: NA

cdr3_nt: TGTGCCAGCAGGAGGGGACAGAGCTACGAGCAGTACTTC
cdr3_aa: CASRRGQSYEQYF
j_call: TRBJ2-7
v_call: TRBV27
d_call: TRBD1
clone_size: NA

cdr3_nt: TGTGCCAGCAGTTTAGCCTCCCTACCATCCCAGCCCCAGCATTTT
cdr3_aa: CASSLASLPSQPQHF
j_call: TRBJ1-5
v_call: TRBV28
d_call: NA
clone_size: NA

cdr3_nt: TGCGCCAGCAGGCCCCCTCAGGGGAGGGTGGAGGCTTTCTTT
cdr3_aa: CASRPPQGRVEAFF
j_call: TRBJ1-1
v_call: TRBV5-1
d_call: NA
clone_size: NA

cdr3_nt: TGTGCCAGCAGCTTAGCGGGGGCTCTTAGCACAGATACGCAGTATTTT
cdr3_aa: CASSLAGALSTDTQYF
j_call: TRBJ2-3
v_call: TRBV7-3
d_call: NA
clone_size: NA

cdr3_nt: TGTGCCTGGAGTAGAGGGCTAGCGGGAGTAGCTGAGCAGTTCTTC
cdr3_aa: CAWSRGLAGVAEQFF
j_call: TRBJ2-1
v_call: TRBV30
d_call: TRBD2
clone_size: NA

cdr3_nt: TGTGCCAGCAGCGCGCAGGGGGCGTCCTACGAGCAGTACTTC
cdr3_aa: CASSAQGASYEQYF
j_call: TRBJ2-7
v_call: TRBV7-2
d_call: TRBD1
clone_size: NA

cdr3_nt: TGTGCCAGCAGTTATGAGCGGGGTGGGGAGCAGTACTTC
cdr3_aa: CASSYERGGEQYF
j_call: TRBJ2-7
v_call: TRBV6-5
d_call: TRBD2
clone_size: few

cdr3_nt: TGTGCCAGCAGCCCGACTTCCCTCGACAGGGGCGAAGCTTTCTTT
cdr3_aa: CASSPTSLDRGEAFF
j_call: TRBJ1-1
v_call: TRBV7-3
d_call: TRBD1
clone_size: once

cdr3_nt: TGTGCCAGCAGTGGCCTGCATCGGGGGGACACAGATACGCAGTATTTT
cdr3_aa: CASSGLHRGDTDTQYF
j_call: TRBJ2-3
v_call: TRBV6-1
d_call: TRBD2
clone_size: NA

cdr3_nt: TGTGCCAGCAGTTTATTATCCGGGAGCTCCTATAATTCACCCCTCCACTTT
cdr3_aa: CASSLLSGSSYNSPLHF
j_call: TRBJ1-6
v_call: TRBV27
d_call: NA
clone_size: few

cdr3_nt: TGTGCCAGCAGCCACAGCTCCTACAATGAGCAGTTCTTC
cdr3_aa: CASSHSSYNEQFF
j_call: TRBJ2-1
v_call: TRBV7-2
d_call: NA
clone_size: NA

cdr3_nt: TGTGCCAGCAGTTCCGGACAGGTTGGGACAAAAAACATTCAGTACTTC
cdr3_aa: CASSSGQVGTKNIQYF
j_call: TRBJ2-4
v_call: TRBV27
d_call: TRBD1
clone_size: few

cdr3_nt: TGTGCCAGCACCCAAACACCTAACTATGGCTACACCTTC
cdr3_aa: CASTQTPNYGYTF
j_call: TRBJ1-2
v_call: TRBV6-6
d_call: NA
clone_size: few